Listed below are T cell receptor beta chains from one sample, sequenced in a study of cytomegalovirus exposure and HLA in healthy donors. Clones were read by immunoSEQ multiplex PCR, and TCRdb kept only the in-frame ones, dropping some. The sample holds some 140,000 clones, about 86% seen once. The sample consisted of PBMCs. Every receptor here comes from a human donor in good health. Both conserved end residues are part of each CDR3. The D gene is left open where the match is weak. Size tells how often a clone was seen (once, few, many) or the class of an expanded clone, and some rows leave it out.

clone_size j_call d_call v_call cdr3_nt cdr3_aa
once TRBJ1-1 - TRBV4-3 TGCGCCAGCAGCCGTCAGGGAAACACTGAAGCTTTCTTT CASSRQGNTEAFF
- TRBJ2-2 TRBD2 TRBV7-3 TGTGCCAGCAGCCACCAGCGGGAGGGACCCACCGGGGAGCTGTTTTTT CASSHQREGPTGELFF
- TRBJ2-7 - TRBV29-1 TGCAGCGCCTCTGGGGGCGTCGGACCTTACGAGCAGTACTTC CSASGGVGPYEQYF
- TRBJ2-2 TRBD1 TRBV6-1 TGTGCCAGCAGCTCCGGGACAGCCAGCTCCGGGGAGCTGTTTTTT CASSSGTASSGELFF
- TRBJ1-4 TRBD1 TRBV5-4 TGTGCCAGCAGCTTGGTCGGCGGGACAGTTAATGAAAAACTGTTTTTT CASSLVGGTVNEKLFF
- TRBJ1-1 - TRBV2 TGTGCCAGCAGTCGGGGACTGTTGAACACTGAAGCTTTCTTT CASSRGLLNTEAFF
- TRBJ2-1 TRBD2 TRBV11-2 TGTGCCAGCAGCCCGCCTGTGGGGGGGGTCTACAATGAGCAGTTCTTC CASSPPVGGVYNEQFF
few TRBJ2-7 - TRBV7-2 TGTGCCAGCAGCTTAGTCGAGGGTTTACACGACGGGGAGTACTTC CASSLVEGLHDGEYF
- TRBJ2-7 TRBD1 TRBV4-1 TGCGCCAGCAGCCAGAGCGACAGGGGCGACTACGAGCAGTACTTC CASSQSDRGDYEQYF
- TRBJ2-7 - TRBV4-3 TGCGCCAGCAGCCCAGGGGTAGGCTCCTACGAGCAGTACTTC CASSPGVGSYEQYF
- TRBJ2-3 TRBD2 TRBV4-1 TGCGCCAGCAGCCAGCGACTAGCGGGAGAGACCGGTTATGCGGGGGATACGCAGTATTTT CASSQRLAGETGYAGDTQYF
- TRBJ2-7 TRBD1 TRBV18 TGTGCCAGCTCACTAACTAAGGGACAGGGGGCCTACGAGCAGTACTTC CASSLTKGQGAYEQYF
- TRBJ2-7 TRBD1 TRBV7-9 TGTGCCAGCAGCGCGTACGGGACAGGGACTTCCTACGAGCAGTACTTC CASSAYGTGTSYEQYF
- TRBJ2-3 TRBD2 TRBV5-1 TGCGCCAGCAGCTCCTACCCGCTAGCGGGAGGAACCACAGATACGCAGTATTTT CASSSYPLAGGTTDTQYF